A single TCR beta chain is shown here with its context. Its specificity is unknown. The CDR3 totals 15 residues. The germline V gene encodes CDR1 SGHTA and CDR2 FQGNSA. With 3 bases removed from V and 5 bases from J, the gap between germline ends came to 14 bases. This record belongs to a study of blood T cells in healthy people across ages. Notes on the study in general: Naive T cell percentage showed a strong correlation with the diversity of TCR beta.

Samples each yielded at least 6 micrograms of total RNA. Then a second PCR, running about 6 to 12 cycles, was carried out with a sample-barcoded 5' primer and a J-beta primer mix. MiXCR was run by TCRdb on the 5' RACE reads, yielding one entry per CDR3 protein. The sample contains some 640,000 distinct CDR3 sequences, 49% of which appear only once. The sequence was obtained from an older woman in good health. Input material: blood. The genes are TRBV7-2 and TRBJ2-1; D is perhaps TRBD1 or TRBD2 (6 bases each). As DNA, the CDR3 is TGTGCCAGCAGCTTGGTGGCCGGGGGCAACAATGAGCAGTTCTTC. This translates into CASSLVAGGNNEQFF.